This T cell receptor beta chain was captured by sequencing in a study of T-cell memory formation after mild COVID-19. V was clipped by 8 bases and J by 6 bases, with 8 bases between them. Germline V gives CDR1 ENHRY, CDR2 SYGVKD. This CDR3 spans 11 amino acids. Note on this clonotype: Its cognate antigen is unknown.

Study-wide findings and caveats: There was no confirmation that second-wave clones peaking on day 37 were SARS-CoV-2 specific. CD4/CD8 balance held among clones contracting day 15 to 85, and later expanders leaned CD4+. The study detected some responding clones in pre-infection memory, suggesting cross-reactive memory joined.

TCRdb reprocessed the 5' RACE reads via MiXCR and lists one record per CDR3 protein. This table holds some 310,000 distinct CDR3 sequences, 20% to 25% found once. The gene calls are TRBV10-3 and TRBJ1-5, with D unresolved. This sequence originates from a man between 18 and 35 years old who had mild COVID-19 (a few samples of this study predate the infection). Cell type and time point are not known. Material for sequencing was PBMCs or a T cell subset sorted from them (not recorded which). The CDR3 bases are TGTGCCATCGCCGGTTCTCAGCCCCAGCATTTT. Protein sequence: CAIAGSQPQHF.